This is a list of T cell receptor beta chains from one sample in a study of CD8 T cells in ankylosing spondylitis. TCRdb called the 5' RACE reads again in MiXCR, with one record for every CDR3 protein. The sample shows around 770,000 distinct CDR3 sequences, roughly 19% of them seen only once. Sequenced input: blood, either unsorted or a sorted T cell fraction (not recorded which). The receptors shown here come from a male donor with ankylosing spondylitis. CDR3s include the opening cysteine and the closing phenylalanine or tryptophan. The order of the fields is V gene, CDR3 protein.

TRBV7-9,CASSPTSGSEMTYEQYF
TRBV20-1,CSARDFTGRGNQPQHF
TRBV9,CASSSRADRVTGTQYF
TRBV10-3,CAISDDRGGEAFF
TRBV9,CASSARGTRETQYF
TRBV5-1,CASSLDPQYEQYF
TRBV4-2,CASSDPGQFYGYTF
TRBV5-1,CASSLGNSGGTDTQYF
TRBV12-3/TRBV12-4,CASSLPGTPSYNEQFF
TRBV12-3/TRBV12-4,CASCTEGGEQFF
TRBV7-2,CASSLAFGLHQPQHF
TRBV20-1,CSAKNHRGSNTEAFF
TRBV18,CASSPRRGERYEQYF
TRBV4-1,CASAPGSQSHNEQFF
TRBV29-1,CSVEISDTQYF
TRBV10-3,CAISESRTSGTLRDEQFF
TRBV12-3/TRBV12-4,CASSRGGGPQETQYF
TRBV20-1,CSATGTTEAFF
TRBV28,CASSLMGTGVSGELFF
TRBV20-1,CSAWDINSNQPQHF
TRBV10-2,CASSEHRSGYTF
TRBV5-1,CASSRMDTRNTEAFF
TRBV11-3,CASSVSANYGYTF
TRBV12-3/TRBV12-4,CASSQTGGFTIYGYTF
TRBV6-2/TRBV6-3,CASSYSLTNTGELFF
TRBV7-8,CASTPGGLGSPLHF
TRBV12-3/TRBV12-4,CASSPPAGELYF
TRBV5-6,CASSLDRVRHEQYF